A single sample gave rise to the 25 T cell receptor beta chains below, sequenced in a study of CD8 T cells in ankylosing spondylitis. TCRdb re-derived calls from the 5' RACE reads in MiXCR, one entry per CDR3 protein. This sample carries approximately 220,000 distinct CDR3 sequences, roughly 26% of them seen once, and the ten largest clones take about 7%. The sample consisted of blood, either unsorted or a sorted T cell fraction (not recorded which). All receptors derive from a male donor with ankylosing spondylitis or in good health (not recorded which).

This clonotype appeared many times. The gene calls are TRBV10-3 and TRBJ2-7, with 9 nucleotides matching TRBD2. With V trimmed by 11 bases and J by 4 bases, 18 bases remained unmatched. The CDR3 contains 16 residues. The germline gives CDR1 ENHRY, CDR2 SYGVKD. The CDR3, as DNA: TGTGCCGCCGCACGAGAATTAGGCGGGAGGGGATACGAGCAGTACTTC. It is translated as CAAARELGGRGYEQYF.

The chain links TRBV25-1 to TRBJ2-7; 8 nucleotides align to TRBD2. With 1 base clipped from V and 4 bases from J, the junction kept 3 bases outside the gene matches. The CDR3 sequence is 14 residues long. Looked up from germline, CDR1 is MGHDK and CDR2 is SYGVNS. CDR3 region: CASSEFSGIYEQYF. The CDR3 region has the DNA TGTGCCAGCAGTGAATTTAGCGGGATTTACGAGCAGTACTTC.

This clonotype was recorded at least ten times. This chain uses TRBV6-1 with TRBJ1-6; no firm D call. Trimming pared 6 bases from V and 7 bases from J, leaving 22 bases between. The CDR3 sequence is 17 residues long. The germline V gene has CDR1 MNHNS and CDR2 SASEGT. The CDR3 DNA is TGTGCCAGCAGCGGAAATGGGGAAAGCAACACGAATTCACCCCTCCACTTT. Protein sequence: CASSGNGESNTNSPLHF.

This clonotype has a handful of counts. This chain joins TRBV20-1 and TRBJ2-1; 9 nucleotides agree with TRBD1. J was trimmed by 6 bases and V by 3 bases; bases with no gene match: 0. The CDR3 consists of 12 residues. Germline CDR1 and CDR2: DFQATT and SNEGSKA (reference sequence). CDR3 protein: CSARDRGNEQFF. DNA of the CDR3: TGCAGTGCTAGGGACAGGGGCAATGAGCAGTTCTTC.

This clonotype was picked up many times. This sequence joins TRBV9 and TRBJ2-6; TRBD1 might be the D (5 bases). Trimming took off 4 bases at V and 8 bases at J, with 16 bases between the two ends. The length of the CDR3 is 15 residues. The germline V gene has CDR1 SGDLS and CDR2 YYNGEE. The chain's CDR3 is CASSPRGQAPNVLTF. CDR3 coding DNA: TGTGCCAGCAGCCCGAGAGGACAAGCCCCCAACGTCCTGACTTTC.

The rearrangement uses TRBV10-3 and TRBJ2-1, with 9 nucleotides matching TRBD1. CDR1 is ENHRY and CDR2 is SYGVKD in the germline V gene. V was pared by 7 bases and J by 5 bases, with 12 bases of the junction left unmatched. This CDR3 spans 16 amino acids. Written as DNA, the CDR3 is TGTGCCATCACCGAATTTTCGGGACAGGGTCACAATGAGCAGTTCTTC. Its protein is CAITEFSGQGHNEQFF.

This clonotype was counted many times. The rearrangement uses TRBV25-1 and TRBJ1-1; D possibly corresponds to TRBD1 (6 bases). Trimming took 3 bases from V and 1 from J, leaving 12 bases between them. Per germline, CDR1 MGHDK and CDR2 SYGVNS. The CDR3 has 15 amino acids. The CDR3 loop is CASSDNRAGNTEAFF. The CDR3 DNA follows: TGTGCCAGCAGTGATAACAGGGCTGGGAACACTGAAGCTTTCTTT.

Many counts were recorded for this clonotype. The chain recombines TRBV6-5 with TRBJ1-5; D gene uncertain. In germline, CDR1 is MNHEY, CDR2 SVGAGI. The ends were cut back, 0 bases at V and 3 bases at J, with 3 bases in the middle. The CDR3 extends over 13 amino acids. The CDR3 region is CASSYSNNQPQHF. The CDR3, as DNA: TGTGCCAGCAGTTACTCGAACAATCAGCCCCAGCATTTT.

Only a few counts were recorded for this clonotype. J is TRBJ2-7 and V is TRBV12-3 or TRBV12-4; the D gene is possibly TRBD2 (6 bases). This CDR3 spans 12 amino acids. Trimming took 5 bases from V and 5 from J, leaving 10 bases between them. CDR3 in DNA: TGTGCCAGCAGTGGGGGGAGTGACGAGCAGTACTTC. Protein sequence: CASSGGSDEQYF.

This clonotype occurred many times. The chain links TRBV9 to TRBJ1-6, with D possibly matching TRBD1 (5 bases). V lost 3 bases and J lost 10, with 14 bases in between. Per germline, CDR1 SGDLS and CDR2 YYNGEE. The CDR3 consists of 14 residues. The CDR3 nucleotides read TGTGCCAGCAGCGCGAGGGGAGGAGGGTCACCCCTCCACTTT. It codes for CASSARGGGSPLHF.

Of note for this clonotype: Its ends do not fully match the called genes, so a read error is possible. The rearrangement uses TRBV12-3 or TRBV12-4 and TRBJ2-7; D call uncertain. The CDR3 totals 14 residues. The DNA of the CDR3 is TGTGCCAGCAGTACAAGACCTAGGACCTACGAGCAGTACTTT. It codes for CASSTRPRTYEQYF.

This sequence joins TRBV6-1 and TRBJ1-1; D possibly corresponds to TRBD1 (5 bases). CDR1 is MNHNS and CDR2 is SASEGT in the germline V gene. CDR3 length equals 13 residues. V gave up 5 bases and J gave up 4 bases, with 11 bases separating them. DNA for the CDR3: TGTGCCAGCAGTCGTGTGGGGCGCACTGAAGCTTTCTTT. As protein: CASSRVGRTEAFF.

This clonotype was recorded a few times. This chain links TRBV6-6 with TRBJ2-5; D tentatively fits TRBD1 or TRBD2 (5 bases each). Germline V lookup: CDR1 MNHNY, CDR2 SVGAGI (reference sequence). The ends were cut back, 6 bases at V and 5 bases at J, with 13 bases in the middle. This CDR3 region has 13 residues. For the CDR3, the DNA is TGTGCCAGCAGGAGAGGGGTACAGGAGACCCAGTACTTC. It is translated as CASRRGVQETQYF.

In nucleotides, the CDR3 is TGTGCCAGTAGACCGAGGACAGGGATGGCCTACGAGCAGTACTTC. It translates to CASRPRTGMAYEQYF. J is TRBJ2-7 and V is TRBV19; 8 positions agree with TRBD1. V lost 6 bases to trimming and J lost 2 bases; unmatched junction nucleotides: 9. Germline V gene lookup returns CDR1 LNHDA and CDR2 SQIVND (reference sequence). The CDR3 sequence is 15 residues long.

There are a few counts of this clonotype. DNA of the CDR3: TGTGCCAGCAGAAGCGTTGAAAAACTGTTTTTT. The encoded protein is CASRSVEKLFF. The rearrangement uses TRBV12-3 or TRBV12-4 and TRBJ1-4; D not certain. V lost 6 bases, J lost 7 bases, and 6 bases lay in between. The CDR3 covers 11 residues.

The J gene is TRBJ2-2, the V gene TRBV21-1; the table's D gene call, TRBD2, was not cross checked with the DNA. TRBV21-1 is an annotated pseudogene. There are 16 residues in the CDR3. The CDR3 DNA reads as TGTGCCAGCACACGTTTACTAGCGGGAGGCACCGGGGAGCTGTTTTTT. Protein product: CASTRLLAGGTGELFF.

The table lists this clonotype with a few counts. This sequence joins TRBV15 and TRBJ2-1; D gene unclear. V was trimmed by 3 bases and J by 8 bases, leaving 11 bases between them. The CDR3 runs 13 residues. Germline V gene data show CDR1 as LNHNV and CDR2 as YYDKDF (reference sequence). The CDR3 loop reads CATSRSPDHEQFF. The CDR3, as DNA: TGTGCCACCAGCAGGTCTCCCGACCATGAGCAGTTCTTC.

V is TRBV28 and J is TRBJ1-1; D is uncertain. Germline V gene sequence: CDR1 MDHEN, CDR2 SYDVKM. Trimming took off 2 bases at V and 1 base at J, with 11 bases between the two ends. This CDR3 is 15 amino acids long. DNA for the CDR3: TGTGCCAGCAGTTTAGCGGGCAGCCAGAACACTGAAGCTTTCTTT. Its translation is CASSLAGSQNTEAFF.

This clonotype has a count of ten or more. The chain recombines TRBV7-2 with TRBJ2-5; 15 bases are shared with TRBD2. J was trimmed by 2 bases and V by 5 bases; bases with no gene match: 3. The CDR3 extends over 16 amino acids. Germline V gene lookup returns CDR1 SGHTA and CDR2 FQGNSA. CDR3 in amino acids: CASSNGLAGGQETQYF. CDR3 sequence (DNA): TGTGCCAGCAGCAACGGACTAGCGGGAGGGCAAGAGACCCAGTACTTC. The full variable domain, in which reference TRBV7-2 and TRBJ2-5 provide the parts outside the CDR3, is GAGVSQSPSNKVTEKGKDVELRCDPISGHTALYWYRQSLGQGLEFLIYFQGNSAPDKSGLPSDRFSAERTGGSVSTLTIQRTQQEDSAVYLCASSNGLAGGQETQYFGPGTRLLVL.

V usage is TRBV6-5 and J usage is TRBJ1-2, with 9 bases lining up with TRBD1. There are 14 residues in the CDR3. Germline V lookup: CDR1 MNHEY, CDR2 SVGAGI. Losses at the gene ends were 2 bases for V and 8 bases for J; bases not matched to a gene: 6. The CDR3 DNA is TGTGCCAGCAGTTACGGGACAGGGTACGGCGGCTACACCTTC. Its protein is CASSYGTGYGGYTF.

Many counts were recorded for this clonotype. The chain employs TRBV29-1 and TRBJ1-2, with TRBD1 as a possible D gene (6 bases). This CDR3 spans 11 amino acids. Germline V gene lookup returns CDR1 SQVTM and CDR2 ANQGSEA. In nucleotides, the CDR3 is TGCAGGGGGGCAGGTGACTATGGCTACACCTTC. Amino acids: CRGAGDYGYTF. The full variable domain, with the rest looked up from reference TRBV29-1 and TRBJ1-2, is SAVISQKPSRDICQRGTSLTIQCQVDSQVTMMFWYRQQPGQSLTLIATANQGSEATYESGFVIDKFPISRPNLTFSTLTVSNMSPEDSSIYLCRGAGDYGYTFGSGTRLTVV.

This clonotype came up many times. J is TRBJ1-1 and V is TRBV7-9; no clear D gene. The CDR3 is 11 residues long. Germline loops: CDR1 SEHNR, CDR2 FQNEAQ (reference sequence). The V and J ends lost 3 bases and 5 bases respectively, with 4 bases between them. The CDR3 bases are TGTGCCAGCAGCTTTGAAACTGAAGCTTTCTTT. Its protein product is CASSFETEAFF.

This clonotype has only a few counts. The chain employs TRBV20-1 and TRBJ2-5; D unresolved. This CDR3 is built from 13 residues. CDR1 and CDR2 from the germline V gene are DFQATT and SNEGSKA (reference sequence). V was cut by 5 bases and J by 2 bases, with 12 bases left in between. Here the CDR3 DNA reads TGCAGTGCTCCCCCCCCGGTTCAAGAGACCCAGTACTTC. The encoded protein is CSAPPPVQETQYF.

This clonotype was observed at least ten times. This chain connects TRBV20-1 to TRBJ2-1; 7 bases agree with TRBD2. This CDR3 has 15 residues. CDR1 DFQATT and CDR2 SNEGSKA come from the germline V gene (reference sequence). The V and J ends lost 1 base and 8 bases, in that order; junction bases with no gene match: 11. CDR3: CSARARLAVSHEQFF. CDR3 in DNA: TGCAGTGCTAGAGCCCGGCTAGCGGTCTCCCATGAGCAGTTCTTC.

At least ten counts were recorded for this clonotype. This sequence joins TRBV20-1 and TRBJ2-2, with D perhaps matching TRBD2 (5 bases). From germline, CDR1 is DFQATT and CDR2 SNEGSKA (reference sequence). The CDR3 loop spans 14 amino acids. The V end lost 0 bases, the J end lost 6 bases, and 11 bases lay between the germline ends. The CDR3 loop is CSARELDGAGELFF. The CDR3 DNA is TGCAGTGCTAGAGAACTAGATGGTGCCGGGGAGCTGTTTTTT.